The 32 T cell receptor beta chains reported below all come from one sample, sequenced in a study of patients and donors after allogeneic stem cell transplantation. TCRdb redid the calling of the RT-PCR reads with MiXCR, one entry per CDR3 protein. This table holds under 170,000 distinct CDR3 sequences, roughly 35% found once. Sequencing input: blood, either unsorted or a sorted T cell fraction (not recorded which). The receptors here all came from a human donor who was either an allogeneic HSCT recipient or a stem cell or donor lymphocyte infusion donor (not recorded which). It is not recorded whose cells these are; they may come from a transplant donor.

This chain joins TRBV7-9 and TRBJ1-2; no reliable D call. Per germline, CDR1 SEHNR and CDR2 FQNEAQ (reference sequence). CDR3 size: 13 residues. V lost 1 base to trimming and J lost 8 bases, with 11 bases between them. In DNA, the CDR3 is TGTGCCAGCAGCTTAGGGGTCCCTCGGGGCTACACCTTC. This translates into CASSLGVPRGYTF.

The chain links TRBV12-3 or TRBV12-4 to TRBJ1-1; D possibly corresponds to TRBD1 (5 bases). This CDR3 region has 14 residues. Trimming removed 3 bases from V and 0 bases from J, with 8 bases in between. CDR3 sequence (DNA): TGTGCCAGCAGTTTTCAGGGCGTGAACACTGAAGCTTTCTTT. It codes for CASSFQGVNTEAFF.

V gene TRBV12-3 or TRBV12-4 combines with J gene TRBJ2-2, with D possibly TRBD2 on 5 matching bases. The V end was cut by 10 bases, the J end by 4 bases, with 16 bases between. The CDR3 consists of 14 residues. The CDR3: CATKPRRVTGELFF. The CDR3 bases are TGTGCCACCAAGCCCCGGCGGGTCACCGGGGAGCTGTTTTTT.

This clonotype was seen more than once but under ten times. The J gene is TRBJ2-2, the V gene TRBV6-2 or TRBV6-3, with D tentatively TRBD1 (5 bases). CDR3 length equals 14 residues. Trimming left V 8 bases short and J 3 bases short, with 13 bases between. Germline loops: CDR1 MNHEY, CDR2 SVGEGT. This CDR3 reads CASGQGKDTGELFF. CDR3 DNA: TGTGCCAGCGGGCAGGGAAAGGACACCGGGGAGCTGTTTTTT.

The CDR3, as DNA: TGTGCCAGCAGTTACTTTAGGGGCAGGGAAAAACTGTTTTTT. Amino acid sequence: CASSYFRGREKLFF. The chain is built from TRBV6-6 and TRBJ1-4; D possibly corresponds to TRBD1 (5 bases). The CDR3 is 14 amino acids. V gave up 1 base and J gave up 8 bases, with 11 bases separating them. Germline V CDR1 and CDR2: MNHNY, SVGAGI (reference sequence).

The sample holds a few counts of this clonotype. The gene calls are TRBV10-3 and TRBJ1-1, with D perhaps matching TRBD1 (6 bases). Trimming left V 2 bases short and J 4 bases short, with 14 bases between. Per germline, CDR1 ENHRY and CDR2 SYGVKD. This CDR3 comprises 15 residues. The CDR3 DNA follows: TGTGCCATCAGTGAGGCCGTACAGGGAGTCACTGAAGCTTTCTTT. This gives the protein CAISEAVQGVTEAFF.

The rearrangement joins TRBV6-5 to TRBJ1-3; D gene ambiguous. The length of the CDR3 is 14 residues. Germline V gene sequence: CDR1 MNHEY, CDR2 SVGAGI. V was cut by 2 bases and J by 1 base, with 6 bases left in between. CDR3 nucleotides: TGTGCCAGCAGTTACAAAATGTCTGGAAACACCATATATTTT. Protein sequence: CASSYKMSGNTIYF.

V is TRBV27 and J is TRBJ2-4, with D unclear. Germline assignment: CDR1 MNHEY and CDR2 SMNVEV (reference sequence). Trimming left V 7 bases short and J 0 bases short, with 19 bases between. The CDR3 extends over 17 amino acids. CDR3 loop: CASISDGSPLAKNIQYF. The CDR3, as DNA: TGTGCCAGCATTTCCGACGGCAGTCCCTTAGCCAAAAACATTCAGTACTTC.

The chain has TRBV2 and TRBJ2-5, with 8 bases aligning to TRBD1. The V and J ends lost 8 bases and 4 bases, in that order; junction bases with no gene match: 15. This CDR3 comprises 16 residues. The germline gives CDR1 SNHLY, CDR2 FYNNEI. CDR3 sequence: CASDLVGQGISETQYF. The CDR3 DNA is TGTGCCAGCGATCTCGTAGGACAGGGAATTTCAGAGACCCAGTACTTC.

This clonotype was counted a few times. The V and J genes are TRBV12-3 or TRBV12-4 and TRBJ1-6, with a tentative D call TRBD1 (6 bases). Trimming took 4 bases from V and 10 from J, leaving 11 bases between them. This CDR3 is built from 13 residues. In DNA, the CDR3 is TGTGCCAGCAGTTCACAGGGTTTATCACCCCTCCACTTT. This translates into CASSSQGLSPLHF.

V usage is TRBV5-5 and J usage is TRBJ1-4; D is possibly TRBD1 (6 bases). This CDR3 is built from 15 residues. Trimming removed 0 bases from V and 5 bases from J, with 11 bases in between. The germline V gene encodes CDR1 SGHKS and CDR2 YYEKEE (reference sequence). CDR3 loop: CASSLGQGSNEKLFF. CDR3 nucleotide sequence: TGTGCCAGCAGCTTGGGGCAGGGGTCCAATGAAAAACTGTTTTTT.

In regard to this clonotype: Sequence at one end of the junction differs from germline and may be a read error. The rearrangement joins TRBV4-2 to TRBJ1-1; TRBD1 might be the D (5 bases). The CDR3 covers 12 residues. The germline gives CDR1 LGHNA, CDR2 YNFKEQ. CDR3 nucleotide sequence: TGTGCCAGCAGCCAAGGACAGCTTGAAGCTTTGTTT. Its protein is CASSQGQLEALF.

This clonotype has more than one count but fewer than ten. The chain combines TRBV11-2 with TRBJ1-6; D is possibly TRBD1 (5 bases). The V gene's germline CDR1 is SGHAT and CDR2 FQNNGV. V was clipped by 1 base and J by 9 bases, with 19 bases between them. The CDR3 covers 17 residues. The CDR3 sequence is CASSLVSIRQLGSPLHF. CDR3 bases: TGTGCCAGCAGCTTAGTTTCAATCCGACAGCTAGGTTCACCCCTCCACTTT.

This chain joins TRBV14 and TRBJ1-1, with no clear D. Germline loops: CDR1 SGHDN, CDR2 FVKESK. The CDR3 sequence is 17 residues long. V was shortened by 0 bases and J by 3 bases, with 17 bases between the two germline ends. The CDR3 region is CASSQDMVGRRDTEAFF. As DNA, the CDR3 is TGTGCCAGCAGCCAAGATATGGTCGGCCGAAGGGACACTGAAGCTTTCTTT. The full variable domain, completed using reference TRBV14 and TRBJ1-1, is EAGVTQFPSHSVIEKGQTVTLRCDPISGHDNLYWYRRVMGKEIKFLLHFVKESKQDESGMPNNRFLAERTGGTYSTLKVQPAELEDSGVYFCASSQDMVGRRDTEAFFGQGTRLTVV.

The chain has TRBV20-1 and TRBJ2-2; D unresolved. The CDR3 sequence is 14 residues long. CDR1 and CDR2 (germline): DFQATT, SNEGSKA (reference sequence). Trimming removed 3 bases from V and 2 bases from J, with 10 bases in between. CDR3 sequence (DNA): TGCAGTGCTAGCGCGGAACCTAACACCGGGGAGCTGTTTTTT. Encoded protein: CSASAEPNTGELFF.

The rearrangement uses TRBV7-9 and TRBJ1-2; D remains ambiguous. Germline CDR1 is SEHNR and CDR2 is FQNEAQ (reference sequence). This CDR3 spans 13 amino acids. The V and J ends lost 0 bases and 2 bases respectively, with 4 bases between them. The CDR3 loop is CASSLALNYGYTF. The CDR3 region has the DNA TGTGCCAGCAGCTTAGCTCTGAACTATGGCTACACCTTC.

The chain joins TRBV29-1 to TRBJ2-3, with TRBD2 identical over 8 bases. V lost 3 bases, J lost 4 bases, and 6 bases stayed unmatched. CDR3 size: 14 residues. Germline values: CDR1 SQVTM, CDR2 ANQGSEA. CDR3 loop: CSVEIPGGPDTQYF. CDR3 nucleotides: TGCAGCGTTGAGATTCCGGGGGGGCCAGATACGCAGTATTTT.

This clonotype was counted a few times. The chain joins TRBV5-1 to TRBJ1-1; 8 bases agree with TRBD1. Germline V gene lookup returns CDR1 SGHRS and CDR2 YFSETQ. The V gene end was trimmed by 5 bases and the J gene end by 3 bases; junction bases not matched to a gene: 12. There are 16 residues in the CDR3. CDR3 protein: CASSHIETTGDTEAFF. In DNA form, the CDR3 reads TGCGCCAGCAGTCATATTGAAACGACAGGGGACACTGAAGCTTTCTTT. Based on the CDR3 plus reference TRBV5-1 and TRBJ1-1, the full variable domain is KAGVTQTPRYLIKTRGQQVTLSCSPISGHRSVSWYQQTPGQGLQFLFEYFSETQRNKGNFPGRFSGRQFSNSRSEMNVSTLELGDSALYLCASSHIETTGDTEAFFGQGTRLTVV.

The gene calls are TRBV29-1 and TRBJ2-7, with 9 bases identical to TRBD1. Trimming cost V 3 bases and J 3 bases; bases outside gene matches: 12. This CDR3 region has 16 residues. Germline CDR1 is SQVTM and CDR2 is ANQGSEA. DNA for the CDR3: TGCAGCGTTGAGTTAGTCAAAGGACAGGGGATCTACGAGCAGTACGTC. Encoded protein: CSVELVKGQGIYEQYV.

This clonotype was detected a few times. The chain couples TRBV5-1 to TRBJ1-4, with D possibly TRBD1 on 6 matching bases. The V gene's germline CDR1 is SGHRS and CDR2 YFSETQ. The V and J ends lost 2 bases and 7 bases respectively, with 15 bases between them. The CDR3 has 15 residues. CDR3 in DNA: TGCGCCAGCAGCTTCCACAGGGAATCGGGTGAAAAACTGTTTTTT. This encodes CASSFHRESGEKLFF.

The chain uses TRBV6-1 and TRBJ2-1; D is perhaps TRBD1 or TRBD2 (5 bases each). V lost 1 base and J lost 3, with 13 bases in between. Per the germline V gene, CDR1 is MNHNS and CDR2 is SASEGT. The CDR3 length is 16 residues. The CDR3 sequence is CASSEVGDPLYNEQFF. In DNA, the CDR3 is TGTGCCAGCAGTGAAGTGGGGGACCCCCTCTACAATGAGCAGTTCTTC.

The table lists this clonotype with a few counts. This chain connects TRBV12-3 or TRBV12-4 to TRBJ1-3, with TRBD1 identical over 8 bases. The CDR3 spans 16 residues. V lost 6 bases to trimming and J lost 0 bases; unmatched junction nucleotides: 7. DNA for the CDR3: TGTGCCAGCAGAACCAGACAGGGGAGCTCTGGAAACACCATATATTTT. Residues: CASRTRQGSSGNTIYF.

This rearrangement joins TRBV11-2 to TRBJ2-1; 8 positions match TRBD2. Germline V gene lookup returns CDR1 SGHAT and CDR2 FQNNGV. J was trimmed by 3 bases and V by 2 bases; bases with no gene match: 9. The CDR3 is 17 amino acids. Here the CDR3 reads CASSLLPAGANYNEQFF. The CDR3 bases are TGTGCCAGCAGCTTATTACCAGCGGGGGCCAACTACAATGAGCAGTTCTTC.

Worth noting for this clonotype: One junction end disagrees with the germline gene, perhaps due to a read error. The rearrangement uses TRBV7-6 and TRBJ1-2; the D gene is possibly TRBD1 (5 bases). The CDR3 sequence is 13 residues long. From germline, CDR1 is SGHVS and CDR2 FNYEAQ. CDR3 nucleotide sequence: TGTGCCAGCAGCCTAGCTCAGGGTAACGGCTACACCTTC. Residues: CASSLAQGNGYTF.

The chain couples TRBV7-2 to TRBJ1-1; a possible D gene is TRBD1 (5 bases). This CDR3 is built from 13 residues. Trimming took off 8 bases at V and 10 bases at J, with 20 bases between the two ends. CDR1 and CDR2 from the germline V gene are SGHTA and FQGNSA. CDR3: CASLNPGGLGAFF. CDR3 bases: TGTGCCAGCCTCAACCCGGGGGGGTTGGGAGCTTTCTTT.

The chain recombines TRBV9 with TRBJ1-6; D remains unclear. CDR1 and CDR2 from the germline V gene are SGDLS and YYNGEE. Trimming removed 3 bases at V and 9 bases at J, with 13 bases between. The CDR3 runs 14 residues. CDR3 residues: CASSASGGPSPLHF. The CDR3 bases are TGTGCCAGCAGCGCGTCAGGCGGGCCTTCACCCCTCCACTTT.

The CDR3 nucleotides are TGTGCCATCAGTGAGATTCCAGACAGGGGGACTGAAGCTTTCTTT. As protein: CAISEIPDRGTEAFF. The chain carries TRBV10-3 and TRBJ1-1; 9 positions match TRBD1. CDR3 size: 15 residues. CDR1 is ENHRY, CDR2 SYGVKD, per germline. V lost 2 bases to trimming and J lost 5 bases; unmatched junction nucleotides: 6.

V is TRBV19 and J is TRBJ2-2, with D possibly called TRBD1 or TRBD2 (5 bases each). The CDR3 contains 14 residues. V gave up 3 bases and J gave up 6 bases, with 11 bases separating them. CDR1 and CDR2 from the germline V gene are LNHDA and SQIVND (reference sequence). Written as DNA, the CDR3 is TGTGCCAGTAGTATCCCCGGGACGGCCGGGGAGCTGTTTTTT. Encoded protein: CASSIPGTAGELFF. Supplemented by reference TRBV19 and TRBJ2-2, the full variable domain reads DGGITQSPKYLFRKEGQNVTLSCEQNLNHDAMYWYRQDPGQGLRLIYYSQIVNDFQKGDIAEGYSVSREKKESFPLTVTSAQKNPTAFYLCASSIPGTAGELFFGEGSRLTVL.

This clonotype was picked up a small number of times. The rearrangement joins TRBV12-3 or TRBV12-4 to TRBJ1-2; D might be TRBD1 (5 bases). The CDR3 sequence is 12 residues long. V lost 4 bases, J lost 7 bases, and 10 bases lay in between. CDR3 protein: CASSSQRGGYTF. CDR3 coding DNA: TGTGCCAGCAGTTCCCAGAGGGGTGGCTACACCTTC.

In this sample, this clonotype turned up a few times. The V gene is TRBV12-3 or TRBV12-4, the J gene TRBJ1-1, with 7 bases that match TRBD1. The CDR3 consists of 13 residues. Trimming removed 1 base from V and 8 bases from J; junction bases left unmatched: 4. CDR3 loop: CASSLGQGSEAFF. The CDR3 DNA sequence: TGTGCCAGCAGTTTAGGACAGGGCTCAGAAGCTTTCTTT.

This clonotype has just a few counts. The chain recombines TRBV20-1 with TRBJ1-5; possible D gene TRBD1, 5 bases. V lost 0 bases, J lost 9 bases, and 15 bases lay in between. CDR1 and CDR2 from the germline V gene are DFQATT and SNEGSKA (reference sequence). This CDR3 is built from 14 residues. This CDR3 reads CSAREAGPSPPQHF. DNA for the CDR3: TGCAGTGCTAGAGAAGCGGGGCCTTCTCCGCCCCAGCATTTT.

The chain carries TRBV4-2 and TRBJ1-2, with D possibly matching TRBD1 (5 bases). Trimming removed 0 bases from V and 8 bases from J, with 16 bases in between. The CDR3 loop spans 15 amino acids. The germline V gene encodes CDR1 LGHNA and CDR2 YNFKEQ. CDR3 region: CASSQDRYGGRGYTF. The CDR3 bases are TGTGCCAGCAGCCAAGATCGGTACGGGGGAAGAGGCTACACCTTC.